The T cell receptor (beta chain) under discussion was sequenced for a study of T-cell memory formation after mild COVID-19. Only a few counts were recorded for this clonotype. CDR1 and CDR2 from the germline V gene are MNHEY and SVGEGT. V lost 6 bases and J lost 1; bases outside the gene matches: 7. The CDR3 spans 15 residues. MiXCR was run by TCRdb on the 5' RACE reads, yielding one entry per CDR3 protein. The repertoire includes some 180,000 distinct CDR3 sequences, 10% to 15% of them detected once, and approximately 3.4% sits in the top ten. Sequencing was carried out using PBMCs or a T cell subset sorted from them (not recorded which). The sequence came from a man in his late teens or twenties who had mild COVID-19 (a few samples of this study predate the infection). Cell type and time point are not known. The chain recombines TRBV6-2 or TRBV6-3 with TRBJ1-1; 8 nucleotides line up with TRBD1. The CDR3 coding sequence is TGTGCCAGCAGACCACCGGGGACAGGGAACACTGAAGCTTTCTTT. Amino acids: CASRPPGTGNTEAFF.